This T cell receptor (beta chain) is drawn from a study of cytomegalovirus exposure and HLA in healthy donors. The study's findings and limits: Sequencing likely produced, as an artifact, a cluster of highly shared sequence variants.

This clone was counted between two and nine times. The antigen is unknown. Primers included in the PCR were 60 Vbeta and 13 Jbeta primers. Profiling relied on immunoSEQ multiplex PCR, and the TCRdb table lists in-frame clones only, not all of them. This table has about 150,000 clones, around 74% appearing once. V dropped 10 bases and J dropped 5 bases, with 11 bases sitting between them. Germline lookup yields CDR1 SGHVS and CDR2 FQNEAQ. The CDR3 is 12 residues long. The receptor comes from a man aged 18-30 years in good health and CMV-seronegative. The chain links TRBV7-8 to TRBJ1-4, with a weak D call TRBD1 (5 bases). The sample comprised PBMCs. CDR3 coding DNA: TGTGCCACCCGGGGGGGGAATGAAAAACTGTTTTTT. Amino acid sequence: CATRGGNEKLFF.